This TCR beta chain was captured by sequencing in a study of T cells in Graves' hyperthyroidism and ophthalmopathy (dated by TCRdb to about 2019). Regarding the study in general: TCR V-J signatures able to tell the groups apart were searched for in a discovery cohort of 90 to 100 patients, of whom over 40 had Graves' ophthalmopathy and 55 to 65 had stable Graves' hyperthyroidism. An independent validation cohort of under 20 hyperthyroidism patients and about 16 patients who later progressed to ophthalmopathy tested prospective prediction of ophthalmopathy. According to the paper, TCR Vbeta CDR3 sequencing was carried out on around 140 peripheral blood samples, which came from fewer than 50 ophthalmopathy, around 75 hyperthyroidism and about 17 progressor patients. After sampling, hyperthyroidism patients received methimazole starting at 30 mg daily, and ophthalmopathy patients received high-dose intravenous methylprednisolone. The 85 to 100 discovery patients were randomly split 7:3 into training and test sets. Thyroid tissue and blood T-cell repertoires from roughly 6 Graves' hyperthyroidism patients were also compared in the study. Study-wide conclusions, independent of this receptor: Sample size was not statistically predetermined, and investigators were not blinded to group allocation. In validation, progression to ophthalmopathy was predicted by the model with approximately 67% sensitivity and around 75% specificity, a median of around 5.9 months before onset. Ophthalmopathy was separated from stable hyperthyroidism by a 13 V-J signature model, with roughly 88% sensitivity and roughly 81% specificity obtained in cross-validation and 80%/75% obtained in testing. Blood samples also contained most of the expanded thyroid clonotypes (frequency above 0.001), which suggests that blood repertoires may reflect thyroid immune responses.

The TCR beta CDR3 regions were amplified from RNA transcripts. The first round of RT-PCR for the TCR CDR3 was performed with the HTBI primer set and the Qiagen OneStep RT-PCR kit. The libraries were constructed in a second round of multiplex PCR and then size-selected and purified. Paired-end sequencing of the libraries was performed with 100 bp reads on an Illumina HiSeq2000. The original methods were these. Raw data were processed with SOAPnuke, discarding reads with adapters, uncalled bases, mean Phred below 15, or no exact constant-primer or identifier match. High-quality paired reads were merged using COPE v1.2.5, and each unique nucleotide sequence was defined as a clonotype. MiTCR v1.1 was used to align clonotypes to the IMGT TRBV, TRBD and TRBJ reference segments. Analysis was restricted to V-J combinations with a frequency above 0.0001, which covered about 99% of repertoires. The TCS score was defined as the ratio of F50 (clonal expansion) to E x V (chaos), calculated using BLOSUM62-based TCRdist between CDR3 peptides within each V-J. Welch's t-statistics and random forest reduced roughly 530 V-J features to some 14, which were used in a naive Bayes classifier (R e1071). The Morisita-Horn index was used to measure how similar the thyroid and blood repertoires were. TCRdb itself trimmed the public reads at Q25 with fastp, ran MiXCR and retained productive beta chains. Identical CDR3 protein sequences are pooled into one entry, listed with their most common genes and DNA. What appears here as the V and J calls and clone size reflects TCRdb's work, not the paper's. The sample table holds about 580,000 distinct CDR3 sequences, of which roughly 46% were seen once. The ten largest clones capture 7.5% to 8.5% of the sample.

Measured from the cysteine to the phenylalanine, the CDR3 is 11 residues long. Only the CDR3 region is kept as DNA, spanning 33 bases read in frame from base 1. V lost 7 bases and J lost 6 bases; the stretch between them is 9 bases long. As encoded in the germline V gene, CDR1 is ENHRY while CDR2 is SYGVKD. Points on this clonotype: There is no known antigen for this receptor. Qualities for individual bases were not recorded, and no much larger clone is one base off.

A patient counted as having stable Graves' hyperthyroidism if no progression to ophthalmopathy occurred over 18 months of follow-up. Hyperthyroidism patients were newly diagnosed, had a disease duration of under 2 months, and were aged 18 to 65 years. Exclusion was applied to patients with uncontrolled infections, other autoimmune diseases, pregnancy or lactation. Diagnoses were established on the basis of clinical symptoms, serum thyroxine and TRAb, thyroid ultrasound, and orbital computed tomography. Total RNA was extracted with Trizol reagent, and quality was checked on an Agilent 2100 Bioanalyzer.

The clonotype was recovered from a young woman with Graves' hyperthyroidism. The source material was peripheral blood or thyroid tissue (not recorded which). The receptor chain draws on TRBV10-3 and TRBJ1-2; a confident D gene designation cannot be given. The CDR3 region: CAIKDGDGYTF. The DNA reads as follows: TGTGCCATCAAAGACGGGGATGGCTACACCTTC.